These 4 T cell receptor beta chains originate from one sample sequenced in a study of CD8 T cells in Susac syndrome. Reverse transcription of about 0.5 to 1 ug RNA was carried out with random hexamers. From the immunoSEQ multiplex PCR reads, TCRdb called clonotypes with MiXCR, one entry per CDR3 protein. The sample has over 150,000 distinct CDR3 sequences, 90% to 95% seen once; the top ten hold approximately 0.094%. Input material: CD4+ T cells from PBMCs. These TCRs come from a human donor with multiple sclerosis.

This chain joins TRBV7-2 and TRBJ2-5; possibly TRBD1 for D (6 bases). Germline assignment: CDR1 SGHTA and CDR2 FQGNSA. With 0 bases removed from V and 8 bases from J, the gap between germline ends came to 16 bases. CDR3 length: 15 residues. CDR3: CASSLAKGVVTTQYF. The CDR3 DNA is TGTGCCAGCAGCTTAGCAAAGGGGGTGGTGACTACCCAGTACTTC. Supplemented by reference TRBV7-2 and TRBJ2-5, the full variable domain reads GAGVSQSPSNKVTEKGKDVELRCDPISGHTALYWYRQSLGQGLEFLIYFQGNSAPDKSGLPSDRFSAERTGGSVSTLTIQRTQQEDSAVYLCASSLAKGVVTTQYFGPGTRLLVL.

In DNA form, the CDR3 reads TGTGCCAGCAGTTTGGGTCTAGCGGGTCTATCCTACGAGCAGTACTTC. It translates to CASSLGLAGLSYEQYF. V is TRBV12-3 or TRBV12-4 and J is TRBJ2-7, with TRBD2 matching over 8 bases. V was clipped by 3 bases and J by 1 base; unmatched bases: 8. CDR3 length: 16 residues.

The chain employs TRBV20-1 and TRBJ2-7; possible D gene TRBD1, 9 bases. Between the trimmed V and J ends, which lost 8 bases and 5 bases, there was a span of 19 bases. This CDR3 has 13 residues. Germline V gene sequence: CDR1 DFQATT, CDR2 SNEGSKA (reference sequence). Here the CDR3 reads CSYRGRGVNEQYF. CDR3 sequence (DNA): TGCAGTTACAGGGGGCGGGGGGTTAACGAGCAGTACTTC.

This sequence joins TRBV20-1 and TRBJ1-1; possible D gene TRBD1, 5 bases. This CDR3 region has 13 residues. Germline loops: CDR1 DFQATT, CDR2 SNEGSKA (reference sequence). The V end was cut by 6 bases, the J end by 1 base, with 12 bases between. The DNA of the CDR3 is TGCAGTGCCCCGGTTGGGGCGAACACTGAAGCTTTCTTT. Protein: CSAPVGANTEAFF.